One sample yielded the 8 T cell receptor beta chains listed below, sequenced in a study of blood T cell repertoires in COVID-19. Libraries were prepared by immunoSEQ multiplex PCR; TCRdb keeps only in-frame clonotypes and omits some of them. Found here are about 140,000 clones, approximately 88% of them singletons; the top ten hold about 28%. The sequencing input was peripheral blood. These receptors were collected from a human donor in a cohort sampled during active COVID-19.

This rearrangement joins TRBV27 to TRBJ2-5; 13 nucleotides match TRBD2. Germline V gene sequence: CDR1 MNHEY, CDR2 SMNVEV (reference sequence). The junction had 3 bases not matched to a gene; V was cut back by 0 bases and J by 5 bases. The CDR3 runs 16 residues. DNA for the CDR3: TGTGCCAGCAGTTTATCCCCGACTAGCGGGGGGGAGACCCAGTACTTC. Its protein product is CASSLSPTSGGETQYF.

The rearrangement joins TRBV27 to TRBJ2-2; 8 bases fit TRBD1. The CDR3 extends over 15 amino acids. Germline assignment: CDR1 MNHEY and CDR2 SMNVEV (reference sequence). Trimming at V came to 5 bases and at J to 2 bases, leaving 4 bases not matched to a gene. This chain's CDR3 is CASSLQGVNTGELFF. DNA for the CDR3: TGTGCCAGCAGTCTACAGGGGGTTAACACCGGGGAGCTGTTTTTT.

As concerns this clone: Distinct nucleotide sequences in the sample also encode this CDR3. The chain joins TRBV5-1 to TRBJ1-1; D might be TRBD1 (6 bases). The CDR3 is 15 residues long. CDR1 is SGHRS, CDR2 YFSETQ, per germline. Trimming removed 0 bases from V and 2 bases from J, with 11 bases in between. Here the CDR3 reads CASSLGGTSNTEAFF. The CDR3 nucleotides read TGCGCCAGCAGCTTGGGGGGGACATCTAACACTGAAGCTTTCTTT.

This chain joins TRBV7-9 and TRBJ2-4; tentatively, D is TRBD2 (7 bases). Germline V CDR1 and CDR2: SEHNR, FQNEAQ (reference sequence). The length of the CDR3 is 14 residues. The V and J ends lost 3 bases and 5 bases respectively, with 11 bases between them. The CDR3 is CASSFGGAQNIQYF. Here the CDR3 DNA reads TGTGCCAGCAGCTTTGGGGGGGCACAAAACATTCAGTACTTC. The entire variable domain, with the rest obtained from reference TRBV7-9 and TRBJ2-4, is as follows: DTGVSQNPRHKITKRGQNVTFRCDPISEHNRLYWYRQTLGQGPEFLTYFQNEAQLEKSRLLSDRFSAERPKGSFSTLEIQRTEQGDSAMYLCASSFGGAQNIQYFGAGTRLSVL.

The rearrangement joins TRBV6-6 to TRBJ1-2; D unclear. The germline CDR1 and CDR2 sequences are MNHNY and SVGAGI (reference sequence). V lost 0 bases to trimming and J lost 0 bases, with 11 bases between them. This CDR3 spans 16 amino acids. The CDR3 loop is CASSYSMEGPNYGYTF. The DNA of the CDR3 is TGTGCCAGCAGTTACTCAATGGAGGGCCCTAACTATGGCTACACCTTC.

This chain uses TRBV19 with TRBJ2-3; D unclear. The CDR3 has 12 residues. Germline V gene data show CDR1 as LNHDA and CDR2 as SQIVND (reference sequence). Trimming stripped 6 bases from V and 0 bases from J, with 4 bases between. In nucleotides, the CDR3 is TGTGCCAGTAGCCGGAGCACAGATACGCAGTATTTT. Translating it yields CASSRSTDTQYF.

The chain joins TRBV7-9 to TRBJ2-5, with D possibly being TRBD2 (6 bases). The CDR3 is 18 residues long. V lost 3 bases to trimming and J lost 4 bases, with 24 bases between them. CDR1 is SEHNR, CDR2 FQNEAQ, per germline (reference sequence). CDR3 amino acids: CASSFPEQLEGSGETQYF. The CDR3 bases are TGTGCCAGCAGCTTCCCCGAGCAACTGGAGGGGAGTGGAGAGACCCAGTACTTC.

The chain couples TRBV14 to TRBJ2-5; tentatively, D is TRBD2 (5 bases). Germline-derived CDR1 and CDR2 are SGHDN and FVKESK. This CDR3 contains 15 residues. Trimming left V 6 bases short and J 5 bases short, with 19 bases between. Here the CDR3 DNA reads TGTGCCAGCAGTCTCGAACACCGCGCGGGTGAGACCCAGTACTTC. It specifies CASSLEHRAGETQYF.